The 17 T cell receptor beta chains reported below all come from one sample, sequenced in a study of regulatory T cells in long-lasting Graves disease. Arm-PCR with iRepertoire HTBI primers amplified the CDR3 regions for these TCR beta libraries. MiXCR, run by TCRdb on the multiplex PCR reads, gives a single entry per CDR3 protein. The sample has 300,000 to 350,000 distinct CDR3 sequences; 20% are singletons. The time point: persistent/refractory GD, antithyroid drugs over 5 years with positive TRAb. PBMC-derived RNA was used for the TCR library. This specimen consisted of peripheral blood mononuclear cells (PBMCs), obtained when the disease was refractory, from a patient treated with antithyroid drugs. The receptors here all came from a female donor with Graves disease.

The table lists this clonotype with a few counts. It is likely a read error: a sequence one base away is far more abundant. The chain is built from TRBV18 and TRBJ2-4; D is unclear. The CDR3 spans 13 residues. The germline gives CDR1 KGHSH, CDR2 LQKENI. V was pared by 2 bases and J by 15 bases, with 17 bases between. CDR3 sequence: CASSPEVRETRYF. DNA of the CDR3: TGTGCCAGCTCACCAGAGGTCAGAGAGACCCGGTACTTC.

This clonotype was detected a few times. The chain recombines TRBV27 with TRBJ1-1; 9 nucleotides match TRBD1. There are 16 residues in the CDR3. Germline V lookup: CDR1 MNHEY, CDR2 SMNVEV (reference sequence). V dropped 1 base and J dropped 6; count of bases not matched to a gene: 9. CDR3 in amino acids: CASSLYGTGYSAEAFF. CDR3 coding DNA: TGTGCCAGCAGTTTATACGGGACAGGGTATAGTGCTGAAGCTTTCTTT.

The rearrangement links TRBV7-6 to TRBJ1-1; 11 bases are shared with TRBD1. V was clipped by 4 bases and J by 4 bases; unmatched bases: 5. The CDR3 runs to 15 residues. Per the germline V gene, CDR1 is SGHVS and CDR2 is FNYEAQ. The CDR3 reads CASSSGQGAFTEAFF. In DNA form, the CDR3 reads TGTGCCAGCAGCTCTGGACAGGGGGCCTTCACTGAAGCTTTCTTT.

In the case of this clonotype: It may be a read error: a sequence one base away is much more abundant. The J gene is TRBJ2-7, the V gene TRBV7-2; D is unresolved. CDR1 is SGHTA, CDR2 FQGNSA, per germline. The CDR3 contains 15 residues. CDR3 in amino acids: CASSLAQAGGYEHYF. The CDR3 DNA is TGTGCCAGCAGCTTAGCGCAGGCAGGTGGATACGAGCATTACTTC.

This clonotype was seen at least ten times. The chain combines TRBV11-2 with TRBJ2-5; no definite D call. V was pared by 4 bases and J by 5 bases, with 11 bases between. Germline CDR1 and CDR2: SGHAT and FQNNGV. The CDR3 has 13 amino acids. The CDR3 nucleotides are TGTGCCAGCAGCTCCCTACCCGGGGAGACCCAGTACTTC. Protein sequence: CASSSLPGETQYF.

The J gene is TRBJ1-4, the V gene TRBV19, with unresolved D. The V end lost 6 bases, the J end lost 8 bases, and 10 bases lay between the germline ends. This CDR3 has 12 residues. Germline CDR1 is LNHDA and CDR2 is SQIVND (reference sequence). As DNA, the CDR3 is TGTGCCAGTAGATCCGGATCCGAAAAACTGTTTTTT. Translation: CASRSGSEKLFF.

This clonotype was seen at least ten times. This chain joins TRBV11-2 and TRBJ2-4; 8 bases line up with TRBD2. The germline V gene encodes CDR1 SGHAT and CDR2 FQNNGV. CDR3 length: 16 amino acids. With V trimmed by 5 bases and J by 1 base, 7 bases remained unmatched. The CDR3 protein is CASSPLGGGAKNIQYF. The CDR3 DNA sequence: TGTGCCAGCAGCCCCTTGGGCGGGGGGGCCAAAAACATTCAGTACTTC.

CDR3 residues: CSVIRGNTEAFF. The CDR3 coding sequence is TGCAGCGTGATACGGGGGAACACTGAAGCTTTCTTT. This chain uses TRBV29-1 with TRBJ1-1, with D hard to call. The germline CDR1 and CDR2 sequences are SQVTM and ANQGSEA. There are 12 residues in the CDR3. Trimming pared 6 bases from V and 1 base from J, leaving 9 bases between.

The rearrangement links TRBV29-1 to TRBJ1-1; D uncertain. Trimming removed 4 bases at V and 1 base at J, with 13 bases between. The CDR3 has 14 residues. Germline loops: CDR1 SQVTM, CDR2 ANQGSEA. CDR3: CSVGLGLRNTEAFF. The CDR3, as DNA: TGCAGCGTTGGTCTTGGACTGAGGAACACTGAAGCTTTCTTT. Combining the CDR3 with reference TRBV29-1 and TRBJ1-1 gives the whole variable domain SAVISQKPSRDICQRGTSLTIQCQVDSQVTMMFWYRQQPGQSLTLIATANQGSEATYESGFVIDKFPISRPNLTFSTLTVSNMSPEDSSIYLCSVGLGLRNTEAFFGQGTRLTVV.

This clonotype was seen ten or more times. The V and J genes are TRBV10-3 and TRBJ2-7; D not resolved. Germline CDR1 is ENHRY and CDR2 is SYGVKD. The CDR3 runs 12 residues. V was pared by 0 bases and J by 3 bases, with 3 bases between. The chain's CDR3 is CAISESDYEQYF. CDR3 in DNA: TGTGCCATCAGTGAGTCGGACTACGAGCAGTACTTC.

This clonotype was seen ten or more times. CDR3: CASSWTGPNQPQHF. As DNA, the CDR3 is TGTGCCAGCAGTTGGACAGGGCCGAATCAGCCCCAGCATTTT. This chain joins TRBV2 and TRBJ1-5, with 8 bases that match TRBD1. Germline trimming cut 5 bases from V and 4 bases from J; bases unmatched to any gene: 4. This CDR3 is built from 14 residues. The germline V gene encodes CDR1 SNHLY and CDR2 FYNNEI.

This clonotype has a handful of counts. The chain links TRBV30 to TRBJ1-2, with 8 bases identical to TRBD1. The length of the CDR3 is 15 residues. After removal of 3 bases from V and 2 bases from J, the junction contained 8 bases not matched to a gene. Germline V gene sequence: CDR1 GTSNPN, CDR2 SVGIG (reference sequence). CDR3 loop: CAWSPGQGPNYGYTF. The DNA of the CDR3 is TGTGCCTGGAGCCCCGGACAGGGTCCCAACTATGGCTACACCTTC.

CDR3 sequence (DNA): TGTGCCAGCAGCTTAGCTGAAGTGGATTCCGGTGAAAAACTGTTTTTT. Its translation: CASSLAEVDSGEKLFF. The chain has TRBV7-9 and TRBJ1-4; D is undetermined. CDR1 is SEHNR and CDR2 is FQNEAQ in the germline V gene (reference sequence). Between the trimmed V and J ends, which lost 0 bases and 7 bases, there was a span of 15 bases. The CDR3 loop spans 16 amino acids.

In regard to this clonotype: A far larger clone is a single base away, which makes a read error likely. Since the CDR3 does not end with the conserved phenylalanine or tryptophan, this likely comes from a read error. The chain is built from TRBV6-1 and TRBJ2-7; D possibly corresponds to TRBD2 (6 bases). Germline V gives CDR1 MNHNS, CDR2 SASEGT. The V gene lost 6 bases and the J gene lost 1 base, with 19 bases spanning the gap. The CDR3 is 16 residues long. This chain's CDR3 is CASRGRGGTTSYEQYY. In DNA, the CDR3 is TGTGCCAGCAGGGGACGGGGCGGGACCACTTCCTACGAGCAGTACTAC.

This clonotype was detected only a few times. The gene calls are TRBV6-9 and TRBJ1-1, with D uncertain. The ends were cut back, 3 bases at V and 12 bases at J, with 14 bases in the middle. The CDR3 runs 12 residues. Germline V CDR1 and CDR2: MNHGY, SVAAGI. The CDR3 region is CASSYEGRGTFF. The DNA for the CDR3 is TGTGCCAGCAGTTACGAAGGTCGCGGAACTTTCTTT.

Ten or more counts support this clonotype. This chain joins TRBV3-1 and TRBJ1-1, with 9 bases that match TRBD1. V was clipped by 0 bases and J by 5 bases; unmatched bases: 4. The CDR3 is 15 residues long. Germline V gives CDR1 LGHDT, CDR2 YNNKEL (reference sequence). This CDR3 is CASSQEQGARTEAFF. CDR3 DNA sequence: TGTGCCAGCAGCCAAGAACAGGGGGCGCGTACTGAAGCTTTCTTT.

This clonotype was seen ten or more times. The chain joins TRBV11-2 to TRBJ1-6; 7 bases map to TRBD1. Germline V CDR1 and CDR2: SGHAT, FQNNGV. Trimming at V came to 4 bases and at J to 7 bases, leaving 10 bases not matched to a gene. This CDR3 region has 16 residues. CDR3 DNA: TGTGCCAGCAGCTCGCTTGCCACAGGGGTGAATTCACCCCTCCACTTT. Its translation is CASSSLATGVNSPLHF. Full variable domain (missing parts from reference TRBV11-2 and TRBJ1-6): EAGVAQSPRYKIIEKRQSVAFWCNPISGHATLYWYQQILGQGPKLLIQFQNNGVVDDSQLPKDRFSAERLKGVDSTLKIQPAKLEDSAVYLCASSSLATGVNSPLHFGNGTRLTVT.